Following are 18 T cell receptor beta chains from one sample sequenced in a study of blood T cell repertoires in COVID-19. Only in-frame clones appear in the TCRdb table, and some are missing; sequencing was by immunoSEQ multiplex PCR. This sample has 100,000 to 130,000 clones, with about 80% found just once. Sequencing input: peripheral blood. The receptors were sampled from a woman aged 70-85 years with acute or convalescent COVID-19.

The chain recombines TRBV11-3 with TRBJ1-3; D unclear. V shed 4 bases and J shed 0 bases, with 4 bases lying between them. This CDR3 contains 13 residues. Germline V gives CDR1 SGHNT, CDR2 YENEEA. The CDR3 DNA follows: TGTGCCAGCAGCTCAGGCTCTGGAAACACCATATATTTT. This encodes CASSSGSGNTIYF.

The rearrangement uses TRBV7-2 and TRBJ2-3, with 7 bases matching TRBD2. This CDR3 is 14 amino acids long. The junction had 4 bases not matched to a gene; V was cut back by 1 base and J by 6 bases. The germline CDR1 and CDR2 sequences are SGHTA and FQGNSA. The CDR3 DNA reads TGTGCCAGCAGCTTAGAGGTCGGGGGGGATACGCAGTATTTT. Its protein is CASSLEVGGDTQYF.

The V and J genes are TRBV6-2 or TRBV6-3 and TRBJ2-3; no definite D call. The germline V and J ends were trimmed by 2 bases and 3 bases, with 21 bases remaining between them. In germline, CDR1 is MNHEY, CDR2 SVGEGT. This CDR3 contains 18 residues. The CDR3 loop is CASSYIVGAPTMTDTQYF. CDR3 DNA sequence: TGTGCCAGCAGTTACATCGTTGGTGCCCCTACTATGACAGATACGCAGTATTTT.

The chain joins TRBV7-2 to TRBJ2-3, with D possibly being TRBD2 (6 bases). Trimming removed 5 bases from V and 10 bases from J, with 13 bases in between. Germline CDR1 is SGHTA and CDR2 is FQGNSA. This CDR3 is built from 12 residues. The CDR3 bases are TGTGCCAGCAGCCTTGGGACTCTATCGCAGTATTTT. Translation: CASSLGTLSQYF.

This rearrangement joins TRBV7-3 to TRBJ2-1; 13 nucleotides align to TRBD2. The CDR3 covers 16 residues. J gave up 2 bases and V 4 bases, and 2 bases lay outside the gene matches. Germline values: CDR1 SGHTA, CDR2 FQGTGA. CDR3 amino acids: CASSSGLAGPYNEQFF. The CDR3, as DNA: TGTGCCAGCAGCTCGGGACTAGCGGGACCCTACAATGAGCAGTTCTTC.

The CDR3 is CASSHSVFIQANTGELFF. In DNA, the CDR3 is TGCGCCAGCAGTCACTCCGTTTTTATACAGGCGAACACCGGGGAGCTGTTTTTT. The chain links TRBV23-1 to TRBJ2-2; D may be TRBD1 (5 bases). TRBV23-1 belongs to the ORF category, with a function that is uncertain. V shed 3 bases and J shed 0 bases, with 17 bases lying between them. CDR3 length equals 18 residues.

This clone has just one count. The CDR3 loop reads CASSQAPGGGTIYF. CDR3 in DNA: TGTGCCAGCAGCCAGGCACCGGGGGGTGGCACCATATATTTT. The chain links TRBV3-1 (or the pseudogene TRBV3-2) to TRBJ1-3, with D possibly being TRBD1 (5 bases). This CDR3 contains 14 residues. CDR1 is LGHDT and CDR2 is YNNKEL in the germline V gene (reference sequence). V dropped 3 bases and J dropped 9 bases, with 15 bases sitting between them.

The chain employs TRBV5-8 and TRBJ2-5; possibly TRBD1 for D (6 bases). CDR1 and CDR2 from the germline V gene are SGHTS and YDEGEE. V lost 1 base and J 4 bases, leaving 14 bases between the germline ends. The CDR3 covers 15 residues. The CDR3 region has the DNA TGTGCCAGCAGCTTGCTGGGGGCGCAGGGAGAGACCCAGTACTTC. Translation gives CASSLLGAQGETQYF.

The chain joins TRBV10-3 to TRBJ1-1; TRBD1 matches 10 bases. The CDR3 extends over 14 amino acids. The V segment lost 2 bases and the J segment 6 bases; nucleotides outside the gene matches: 3. The germline gives CDR1 ENHRY, CDR2 SYGVKD. CDR3 sequence: CAISERTGGAEAFF. The CDR3, as DNA: TGTGCCATCAGTGAGAGGACAGGGGGGGCTGAAGCTTTCTTT.

This clone was seen a handful of times. The rearrangement joins TRBV5-4 to TRBJ2-2; weak D call: TRBD1 (6 bases). The V end was cut by 4 bases, the J end by 2 bases, with 15 bases between. The germline V gene encodes CDR1 SGHNT and CDR2 YYREEE (reference sequence). CDR3 length: 16 residues. The CDR3 spells CASSQVGGLNTGELFF. The CDR3 DNA follows: TGTGCCAGCAGCCAAGTAGGGGGATTAAACACCGGGGAGCTGTTTTTT.

J is TRBJ1-1 and V is TRBV4-2; D unclear. Germline V CDR1 and CDR2: LGHNA, YNFKEQ. V gave up 0 bases and J gave up 4 bases, with 12 bases separating them. The CDR3 length is 15 residues. The CDR3 region has the DNA TGTGCCAGCAGCCAAGATATAGCGGGCCCCACTGAAGCTTTCTTT. Translating it yields CASSQDIAGPTEAFF.

This clone was seen only a few times. This rearrangement joins TRBV15 to TRBJ1-3, with D tentatively TRBD1 (5 bases). Per germline, CDR1 LNHNV and CDR2 YYDKDF (reference sequence). With 1 base removed from V and 4 bases from J, the gap between germline ends came to 11 bases. This CDR3 region has 15 residues. Here the CDR3 DNA reads TGTGCCACCAGCAGAGGCGGGGGTTACGGAAACACCATATATTTT. Translating gives CATSRGGGYGNTIYF.

The V gene is TRBV6-6, the J gene TRBJ2-7; 11 positions match TRBD1. The CDR3 extends over 16 amino acids. Germline V gene sequence: CDR1 MNHNY, CDR2 SVGAGI (reference sequence). After removal of 2 bases from V and 7 bases from J, the junction contained 10 bases not matched to a gene. The DNA for the CDR3 is TGTGCCAGCAGTTACACCTCCGGACAGGGGGCGGGAGAGCAGTACTTC. It yields the protein CASSYTSGQGAGEQYF.

The J gene is TRBJ1-6, the V gene TRBV6-5; 7 bases are shared with TRBD1. Germline loops: CDR1 MNHEY, CDR2 SVGAGI. This CDR3 contains 15 residues. J gave up 2 bases and V 11 bases, and 9 bases lay outside the gene matches. The CDR3 region is CASQGRAAYNSPLHF. DNA of the CDR3: TGTGCCTCACAGGGGCGGGCTGCCTATAATTCACCCCTCCACTTT.

The V and J genes are TRBV7-9 and TRBJ1-5, with D perhaps matching TRBD1 (5 bases). The CDR3 extends over 18 amino acids. Germline V gene sequence: CDR1 SEHNR, CDR2 FQNEAQ (reference sequence). V was trimmed by 0 bases and J by 3 bases, leaving 18 bases between them. The CDR3 here is CASSLAAGTGWVNQPQHF. DNA of the CDR3: TGTGCCAGCAGCTTAGCGGCGGGGACGGGGTGGGTCAATCAGCCCCAGCATTTT.

The J gene is TRBJ2-1, the V gene TRBV15, with TRBD2 matching 10 bases. The CDR3 length is 20 residues. V was pared by 1 base and J by 0 bases, with 12 bases of the junction left unmatched. Germline V gene data show CDR1 as LNHNV and CDR2 as YYDKDF (reference sequence). The CDR3 DNA sequence: TGTGCCACCAGCAGAGTACAAAAGCGGGGGGGACAGAGCTCCTACAATGAGCAGTTCTTC. It specifies CATSRVQKRGGQSSYNEQFF.

The V and J genes are TRBV18 and TRBJ2-7; 9 bases line up with TRBD1. Germline assignment: CDR1 KGHSH and CDR2 LQKENI. The CDR3 covers 15 residues. V trimming: 1 base; J trimming: 1 base; junction bases outside the gene matches: 2. The CDR3 DNA reads TGTGCCAGCTCACCACAGGGACAGGGTTCCTACGAGCAGTACTTC. This encodes CASSPQGQGSYEQYF. The whole variable domain, filled in from reference TRBV18 and TRBJ2-7, reads NAGVMQNPRHLVRRRGQEARLRCSPMKGHSHVYWYRQLPEEGLKFMVYLQKENIIDESGMPKERFSAEFPKEGPSILRIQQVVRGDSAAYFCASSPQGQGSYEQYFGPGTRLTVT.

The gene calls are TRBV28 and TRBJ1-4, with 10 bases aligning to TRBD1. The V segment lost 8 bases and the J segment 6 bases; nucleotides outside the gene matches: 9. This CDR3 is built from 15 residues. Germline V lookup: CDR1 MDHEN, CDR2 SYDVKM. CDR3 coding DNA: TGTGCCAGCGCGACAGGGGGCGCGGGATATGAAAAACTGTTTTTT. Amino acid sequence: CASATGGAGYEKLFF.